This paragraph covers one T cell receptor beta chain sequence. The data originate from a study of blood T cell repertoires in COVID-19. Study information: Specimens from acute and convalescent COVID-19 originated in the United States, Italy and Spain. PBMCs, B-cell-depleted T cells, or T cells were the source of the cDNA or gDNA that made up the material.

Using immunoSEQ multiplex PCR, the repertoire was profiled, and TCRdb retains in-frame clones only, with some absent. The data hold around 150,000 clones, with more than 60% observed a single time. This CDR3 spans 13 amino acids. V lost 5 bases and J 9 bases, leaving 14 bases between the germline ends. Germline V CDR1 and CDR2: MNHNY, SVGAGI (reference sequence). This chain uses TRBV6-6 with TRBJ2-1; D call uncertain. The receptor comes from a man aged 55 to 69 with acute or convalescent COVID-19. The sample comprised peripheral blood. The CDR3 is CASSKEGPSEQFF. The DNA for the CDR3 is TGTGCCAGCAGTAAGGAAGGTCCTAGTGAGCAGTTCTTC.